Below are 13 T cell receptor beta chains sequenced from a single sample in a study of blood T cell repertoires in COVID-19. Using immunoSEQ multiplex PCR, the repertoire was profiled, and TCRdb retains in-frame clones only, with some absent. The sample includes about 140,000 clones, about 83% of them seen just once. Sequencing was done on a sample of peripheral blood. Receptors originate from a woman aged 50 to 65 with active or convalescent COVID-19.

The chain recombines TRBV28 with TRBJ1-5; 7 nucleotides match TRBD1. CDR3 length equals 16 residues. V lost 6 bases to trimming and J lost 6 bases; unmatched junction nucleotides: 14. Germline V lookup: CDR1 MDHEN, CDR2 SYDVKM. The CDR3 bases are TGTGCCAGCAGAGAAGAAGTTGACAGGGTAACTCAGCCCCAGCATTTT. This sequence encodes CASREEVDRVTQPQHF.

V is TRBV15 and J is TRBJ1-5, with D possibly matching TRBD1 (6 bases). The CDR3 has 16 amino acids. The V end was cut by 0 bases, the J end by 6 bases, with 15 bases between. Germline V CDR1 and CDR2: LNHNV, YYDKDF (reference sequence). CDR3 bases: TGTGCCACCAGCAGAGAGATGGGGGCAGGGGCTCAGCCCCAGCATTTT. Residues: CATSREMGAGAQPQHF. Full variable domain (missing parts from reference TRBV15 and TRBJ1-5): DAMVIQNPRYQVTQFGKPVTLSCSQTLNHNVMYWYQQKSSQAPKLLFHYYDKDFNNEADTPDNFQSRRPNTSFCFLDIRSPGLGDTAMYLCATSREMGAGAQPQHFGDGTRLSIL.

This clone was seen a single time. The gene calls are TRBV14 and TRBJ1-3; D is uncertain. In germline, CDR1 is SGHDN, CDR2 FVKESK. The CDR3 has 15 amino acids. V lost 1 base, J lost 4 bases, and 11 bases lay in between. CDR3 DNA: TGTGCCAGCAGCCAAGGCAGCGTCAGAGGAAACACCATATATTTT. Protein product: CASSQGSVRGNTIYF.

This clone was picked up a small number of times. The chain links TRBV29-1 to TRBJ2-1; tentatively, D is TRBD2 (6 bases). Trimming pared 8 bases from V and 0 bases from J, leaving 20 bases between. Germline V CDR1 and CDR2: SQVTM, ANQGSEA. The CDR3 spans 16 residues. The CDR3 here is CSPTGLDGGSYNEQFF. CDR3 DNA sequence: TGCAGCCCGACTGGATTGGACGGGGGCTCCTACAATGAGCAGTTCTTC.

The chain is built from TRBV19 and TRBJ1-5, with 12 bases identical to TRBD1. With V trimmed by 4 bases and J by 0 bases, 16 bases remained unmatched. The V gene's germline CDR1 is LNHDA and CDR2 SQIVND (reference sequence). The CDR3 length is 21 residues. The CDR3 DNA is TGTGCCAGTAGTACCAACTCCCCGGGACAGGGGGCGGGATATAGCAATCAGCCCCAGCATTTT. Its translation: CASSTNSPGQGAGYSNQPQHF. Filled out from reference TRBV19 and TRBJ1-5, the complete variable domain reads DGGITQSPKYLFRKEGQNVTLSCEQNLNHDAMYWYRQDPGQGLRLIYYSQIVNDFQKGDIAEGYSVSREKKESFPLTVTSAQKNPTAFYLCASSTNSPGQGAGYSNQPQHFGDGTRLSIL.

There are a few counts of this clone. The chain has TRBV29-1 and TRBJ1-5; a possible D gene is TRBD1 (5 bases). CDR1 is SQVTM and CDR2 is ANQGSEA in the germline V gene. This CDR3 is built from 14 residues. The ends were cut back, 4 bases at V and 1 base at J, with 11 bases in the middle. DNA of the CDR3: TGCAGCGTTGTACCCGGGGGAAGCAATCAGCCCCAGCATTTT. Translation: CSVVPGGSNQPQHF.

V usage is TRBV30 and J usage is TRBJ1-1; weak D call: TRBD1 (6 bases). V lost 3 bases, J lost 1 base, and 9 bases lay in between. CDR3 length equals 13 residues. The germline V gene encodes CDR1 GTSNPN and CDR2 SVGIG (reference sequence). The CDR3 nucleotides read TGTGCCTGGAGCCAGGGGTGGAACACTGAAGCTTTCTTT. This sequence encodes CAWSQGWNTEAFF.

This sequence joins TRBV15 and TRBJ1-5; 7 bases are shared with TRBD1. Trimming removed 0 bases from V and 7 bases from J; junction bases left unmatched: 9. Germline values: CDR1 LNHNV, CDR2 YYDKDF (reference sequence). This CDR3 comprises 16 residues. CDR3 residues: CATSRESGTATQPQHF. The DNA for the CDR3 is TGTGCCACCAGCAGAGAGTCGGGGACAGCTACCCAGCCCCAGCATTTT.

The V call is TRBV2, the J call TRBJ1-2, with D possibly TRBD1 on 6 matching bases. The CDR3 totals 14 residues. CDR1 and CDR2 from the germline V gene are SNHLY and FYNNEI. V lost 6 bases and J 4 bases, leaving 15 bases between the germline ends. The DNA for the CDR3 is TGTGCCAGCAGGGGCCGGACAGTTTTCTATGGCTACACCTTC. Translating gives CASRGRTVFYGYTF.

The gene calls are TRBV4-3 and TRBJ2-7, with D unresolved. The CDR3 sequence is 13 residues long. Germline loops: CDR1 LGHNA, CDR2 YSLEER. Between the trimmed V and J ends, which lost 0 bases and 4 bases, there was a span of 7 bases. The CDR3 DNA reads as TGCGCCAGCAGCCAAGATTTGGCTTACGAGCAGTACTTC. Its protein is CASSQDLAYEQYF.

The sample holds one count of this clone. The CDR3 DNA sequence: TGCGCCAGCAGCCTTGCGGGGAGGGGGGGCGAGCAGTACTTC. This sequence encodes CASSLAGRGGEQYF. V usage is TRBV4-1 and J usage is TRBJ2-7; D is perhaps TRBD2 (7 bases). The CDR3 has 14 amino acids. The V end was cut by 4 bases, the J end by 6 bases, with 16 bases between. The germline gives CDR1 MGHRA, CDR2 YSYEKL.

In DNA form, the CDR3 reads TGTGCCAGCAGCAGGGACAGTTCCGGGGGTTTGAGCAATCAGCCCCAGCATTTT. It specifies CASSRDSSGGLSNQPQHF. The V gene is TRBV7-2, the J gene TRBJ1-5; 7 positions match TRBD1. The ends lost 5 bases at V and 1 base at J; junction bases unmatched: 14. CDR3 length: 18 amino acids. CDR1 is SGHTA and CDR2 is FQGNSA in the germline V gene.

This CDR3 reads CASSPIGVWSGANVLTF. The CDR3 region has the DNA TGTGCCAGCAGTCCGATAGGGGTTTGGTCTGGGGCCAACGTCCTGACTTTC. The V and J genes are TRBV27 and TRBJ2-6; D is perhaps TRBD1 (5 bases). Per germline, CDR1 MNHEY and CDR2 SMNVEV (reference sequence). The length of the CDR3 is 17 residues. Trimming took 5 bases from V and 1 from J, leaving 15 bases between them.